This T cell receptor (beta chain) was captured by sequencing in a study of spatial heterogeneity in lung cancer. Study as a whole: Sequences of the beta chain were consistently detected in greater numbers than alpha-chain sequences.

Regarding time point: sample taken at primary tumor resection. TCRdb used MiXCR to reprocess the 5' RACE reads, holding one entry per CDR3 protein. The repertoire consists of roughly 13,000 distinct CDR3 sequences, with 3% to 4.5% occurring once and the leading ten covering under 45%. CDR1 and CDR2 from the germline V gene are WSHSY and SAAADI. Unmatched junction bases numbered 10, after V lost 6 bases and J lost 8 bases. The CDR3 sequence is 15 residues long. This clonotype was seen repeatedly, ten times or more. Specimen: PBMCs, collected at surgery. The receptor was isolated from a male donor with early-stage non-small cell lung cancer. The chain employs TRBV10-2 and TRBJ2-1; 10 positions agree with TRBD2. The CDR3 nucleotides read TGCGCCAGCAGGGCAGGGCTAGCGGGAGTTGATGAGCAGTTCTTC. It specifies CASRAGLAGVDEQFF.